Presented here are 7 T cell receptor beta chains from one specimen sequenced in a study of blood T cell repertoires in COVID-19. Measured with immunoSEQ multiplex PCR; TCRdb has only the in-frame clones, and not every one. The data hold about 350,000 clones, with about 90% observed a single time. Sequenced: PBMCs or T cells enriched from blood (not recorded which). These receptors all come from a woman in her 30s who had recovered from COVID-19.

This rearrangement joins TRBV28 to TRBJ2-1; 8 bases are a match to TRBD2. There are 16 residues in the CDR3. Germline trimming cut 1 base from V and 3 bases from J; bases unmatched to any gene: 5. CDR1 is MDHEN, CDR2 SYDVKM, per germline. The CDR3 loop reads CASSLSSSGSYNEQFF. The CDR3 DNA is TGTGCCAGCAGTTTATCCTCCAGCGGGAGCTACAATGAGCAGTTCTTC.

The rearrangement joins TRBV19 to TRBJ2-1; TRBD1 matches 9 bases. In germline, CDR1 is LNHDA, CDR2 SQIVND (reference sequence). V gave up 5 bases and J gave up 7 bases; unmatched junction bases: 12. This CDR3 has 16 amino acids. In DNA, the CDR3 is TGTGCCAGTAGTCTAGTACCGGGACAGGGTAAAAATGAGCAGTTCTTC. This sequence encodes CASSLVPGQGKNEQFF.

This clone was recorded only once. The gene calls are TRBV19 and TRBJ2-2; no clear D. This CDR3 region has 16 residues. V was pared by 3 bases and J by 0 bases, with 11 bases between. Per the germline V gene, CDR1 is LNHDA and CDR2 is SQIVND (reference sequence). CDR3 in amino acids: CASSMLETPNTGELFF. The CDR3 nucleotides are TGTGCCAGTAGTATGCTCGAGACTCCGAACACCGGGGAGCTGTTTTTT.

The chain uses TRBV11-2 and TRBJ2-3; 9 bases map to TRBD1. With 5 bases clipped from V and 2 bases from J, the junction kept 14 bases outside the gene matches. The CDR3 has 18 amino acids. Germline V gene data show CDR1 as SGHAT and CDR2 as FQNNGV. This chain's CDR3 is CASSLHYSGTGSTDTQYF. As DNA, the CDR3 is TGTGCCAGCAGCCTACACTACTCCGGGACAGGGTCCACAGATACGCAGTATTTT.

The chain links TRBV5-1 to TRBJ2-7; TRBD1 matches at 9 bases. Germline values: CDR1 SGHRS, CDR2 YFSETQ. V shed 0 bases and J 0 bases; nucleotides not matched to a gene: 4. CDR3 length equals 16 residues. The CDR3 region is CASSLAGTGSSYEQYF. As DNA, the CDR3 is TGCGCCAGCAGCTTGGCGGGGACAGGGAGCTCCTACGAGCAGTACTTC.

The chain uses TRBV5-1 and TRBJ2-1; 9 positions agree with TRBD2. Germline trimming cut 6 bases from V and 5 bases from J; bases unmatched to any gene: 9. Germline V gene lookup returns CDR1 SGHRS and CDR2 YFSETQ. This CDR3 has 15 amino acids. The CDR3 region has the DNA TGCGCCAGCACTGTAGCGGGAGCGCCAGACAATGAGCAGTTCTTC. Protein product: CASTVAGAPDNEQFF.

The J gene is TRBJ2-2, the V gene TRBV18, with D perhaps TRBD2 (6 bases). V lost 4 bases and J lost 2, with 11 bases in between. Germline V gene data show CDR1 as KGHSH and CDR2 as LQKENI. The CDR3 totals 15 residues. As DNA, the CDR3 is TGTGCCAGCTCACTGGGACTGACAAACACCGGGGAGCTGTTTTTT. The encoded protein is CASSLGLTNTGELFF.